This T cell receptor (beta chain) was identified in a study of response to subunit inactivated influenza vaccine. TCRdb itself ran the RT-PCR reads through MiXCR, one entry per CDR3 protein. The sample includes about half a million distinct CDR3 sequences, about 10% seen only once; the top ten take less than 15%. This clonotype was found a few times. V was pared by 2 bases and J by 1 base, with 12 bases between. There are 15 residues in the CDR3. Germline CDR1 is SGDLS and CDR2 is YYNGEE. This chain links TRBV9 with TRBJ1-1, with D possibly TRBD1 on 5 matching bases. The origin of this receptor is a man aged 50 to 59 who received an inactivated influenza vaccine. This sample comprised PBMCs from blood, obtained around seven weeks after vaccination. The CDR3 spells CASSVFSQGNTEAFF. CDR3 nucleotides: TGTGCCAGCAGCGTCTTTAGCCAGGGGAACACTGAAGCTTTCTTT.